The clone carrying this TCR beta chain turned up a few times. TCRdb processed the RT-PCR reads anew with MiXCR; each CDR3 protein has one entry. Of about 680,000 distinct CDR3 sequences in the sample, 13% to 15% were seen once. The clonotype originates from a female donor in good health, serving as a healthy control. Source material: memory CD4+ T cells from blood.

The CDR3 is CSASSENTEAFF. For the CDR3, the DNA is TGCAGTGCTAGTTCAGAAAACACTGAAGCTTTCTTT. This chain links TRBV20-1 with TRBJ1-1, with D unresolved. Germline-derived CDR1 and CDR2 are DFQATT and SNEGSKA (reference sequence). V was pared by 3 bases and J by 2 bases, with 7 bases between. This CDR3 is 12 amino acids long.